Listed below are T cell receptor beta chains from one sample, sequenced in a study of regulatory T cells in long-lasting Graves disease. TCRdb itself ran the multiplex PCR reads through MiXCR, one entry per CDR3 protein. In the table there are fewer than 550,000 distinct CDR3 sequences, roughly 21% of which are singletons. The source was peripheral blood mononuclear cells (PBMCs), collected when the disease was refractory, from a patient treated with antithyroid drugs. The receptors shown here come from a female donor with Graves disease. CDR3s include the opening cysteine and the closing phenylalanine or tryptophan. Each record gives: CDR3 protein, CDR3 DNA, V gene, J gene, clone size, D gene. The D gene is left open where the match is weak. Not all rows give a size; the values are once, few, many and, for expanded clones, a class.

CDR3 protein: CASSPRPFVQERTEAFF
CDR3 DNA: TGTGCCAGCAGCCCCCGGCCCTTCGTACAGGAAAGGACTGAAGCTTTCTTT
V gene: TRBV11-2
J gene: TRBJ1-1
clone size: few
D gene: .

CDR3 protein: CSVESRAPEAFF
CDR3 DNA: TGCAGCGTTGAATCCAGGGCCCCTGAAGCTTTCTTT
V gene: TRBV29-1
J gene: TRBJ1-1
clone size: many
D gene: .

CDR3 protein: CASSRGVEAYGYTF
CDR3 DNA: TGTGCCAGCAGCCGCGGGGTTGAAGCCTATGGCTACACCTTC
V gene: TRBV6-1
J gene: TRBJ1-2
clone size: many
D gene: .

CDR3 protein: CASRKGADGMETQYF
CDR3 DNA: TGTGCCAGCAGAAAGGGGGCTGATGGTATGGAGACCCAGTACTTC
V gene: TRBV7-6
J gene: TRBJ2-5
clone size: few
D gene: TRBD1

CDR3 protein: CASSIQGFRTEAFF
CDR3 DNA: TGTGCCAGCAGTATTCAGGGCTTTCGGACTGAAGCTTTCTTT
V gene: TRBV12-3/TRBV12-4
J gene: TRBJ1-1
clone size: many
D gene: .

CDR3 protein: CASSSTGGAYTF
CDR3 DNA: TGTGCCAGCAGTTCCACCGGGGGGGCCTACACCTTC
V gene: TRBV27
J gene: TRBJ1-2
clone size: few
D gene: .

CDR3 protein: CASSDLPTGTEAFF
CDR3 DNA: TGTGCCAGCAGCGACCTTCCAACGGGGACTGAAGCTTTCTTT
V gene: TRBV12-3/TRBV12-4
J gene: TRBJ1-1
clone size: few
D gene: .

CDR3 protein: CASSWSGGTNTGELFF
CDR3 DNA: TGTGCCAGCAGCTGGTCTGGCGGTACGAACACCGGGGAGCTGTTTTTT
V gene: TRBV7-8
J gene: TRBJ2-2
clone size: .
D gene: .

CDR3 protein: CASSSDRLRREAFF
CDR3 DNA: TGTGCCAGCAGTTCGGACCGTCTTCGGAGGGAAGCTTTCTTT
V gene: TRBV28
J gene: TRBJ1-1
clone size: many
D gene: .

CDR3 protein: CASSQAMGLAFF
CDR3 DNA: TGCGCCAGCAGCCAGGCAATGGGGCTAGCTTTCTTT
V gene: TRBV4-1
J gene: TRBJ1-1
clone size: .
D gene: .

CDR3 protein: CSARDHRVGTQYF
CDR3 DNA: TGCAGTGCTAGAGATCACAGGGTTGGGACCCAGTACTTC
V gene: TRBV20-1
J gene: TRBJ2-5
clone size: .
D gene: .

CDR3 protein: CASREQGHEKLFF
CDR3 DNA: TGTGCCAGCAGGGAACAGGGGCATGAAAAACTGTTTTTT
V gene: TRBV13
J gene: TRBJ1-4
clone size: .
D gene: TRBD1

CDR3 protein: CASSPRGATRAEAFF
CDR3 DNA: TGTGCCAGCTCACCAAGGGGAGCAACGCGGGCTGAAGCTTTCTTT
V gene: TRBV18
J gene: TRBJ1-1
clone size: few
D gene: .

CDR3 protein: CASSLELAGMNIQYF
CDR3 DNA: TGTGCCAGCAGCTTGGAACTAGCGGGAATGAACATTCAGTACTTC
V gene: TRBV5-5
J gene: TRBJ2-4
clone size: many
D gene: TRBD2

CDR3 protein: CASSAPGTGVREQYF
CDR3 DNA: TGTGCCAGCAGCGCCCCCGGGACAGGGGTACGGGAGCAGTACTTC
V gene: TRBV5-6
J gene: TRBJ2-7
clone size: many
D gene: TRBD1

CDR3 protein: CATSLGGTGELFF
CDR3 DNA: TGTGCCACCAGTCTTGGGGGCACCGGGGAGCTGTTTTTT
V gene: TRBV24-1
J gene: TRBJ2-2
clone size: .
D gene: .

CDR3 protein: CASSLLSYRGLGTEAFF
CDR3 DNA: TGTGCCAGCAGTTTACTATCATACAGGGGGCTGGGCACTGAAGCTTTCTTT
V gene: TRBV28
J gene: TRBJ1-1
clone size: many
D gene: TRBD1